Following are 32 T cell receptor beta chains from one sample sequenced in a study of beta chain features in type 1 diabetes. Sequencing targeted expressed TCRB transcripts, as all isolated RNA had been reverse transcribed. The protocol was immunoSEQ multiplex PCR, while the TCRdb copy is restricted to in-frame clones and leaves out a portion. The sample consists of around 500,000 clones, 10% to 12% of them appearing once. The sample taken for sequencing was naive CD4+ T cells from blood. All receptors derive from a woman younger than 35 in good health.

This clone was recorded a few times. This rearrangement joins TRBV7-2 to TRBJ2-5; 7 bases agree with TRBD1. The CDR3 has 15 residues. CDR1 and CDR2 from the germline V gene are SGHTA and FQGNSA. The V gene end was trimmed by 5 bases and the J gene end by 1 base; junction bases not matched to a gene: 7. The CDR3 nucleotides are TGTGCCAGCAGCCGTGGGACAGCCACCCAAGAGACCCAGTACTTC. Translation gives CASSRGTATQETQYF. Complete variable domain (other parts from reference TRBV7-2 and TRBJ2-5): GAGVSQSPSNKVTEKGKDVELRCDPISGHTALYWYRQSLGQGLEFLIYFQGNSAPDKSGLPSDRFSAERTGGSVSTLTIQRTQQEDSAVYLCASSRGTATQETQYFGPGTRLLVL.

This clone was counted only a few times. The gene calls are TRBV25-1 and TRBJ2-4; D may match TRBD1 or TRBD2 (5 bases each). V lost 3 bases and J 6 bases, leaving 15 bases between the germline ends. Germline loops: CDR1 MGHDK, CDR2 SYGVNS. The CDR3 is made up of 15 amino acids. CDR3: CASSDPGFEGNIQYF. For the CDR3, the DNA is TGTGCCAGCAGTGATCCAGGGTTTGAGGGAAACATTCAGTACTTC. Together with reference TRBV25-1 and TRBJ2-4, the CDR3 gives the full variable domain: EADIYQTPRYLVIGTGKKITLECSQTMGHDKMYWYQQDPGMELHLIHYSYGVNSTEKGDLSSESTVSRIRTEHFPLTLESARPSHTSQYLCASSDPGFEGNIQYFGAGTRLSVL.

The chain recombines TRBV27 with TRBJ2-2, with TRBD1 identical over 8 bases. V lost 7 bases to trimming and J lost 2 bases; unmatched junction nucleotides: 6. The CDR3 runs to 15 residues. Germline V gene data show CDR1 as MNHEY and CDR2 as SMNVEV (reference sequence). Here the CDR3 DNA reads TGTGCCAGCAAAGCCGACAGGGGAAACACCGGGGAGCTGTTTTTT. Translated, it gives CASKADRGNTGELFF.

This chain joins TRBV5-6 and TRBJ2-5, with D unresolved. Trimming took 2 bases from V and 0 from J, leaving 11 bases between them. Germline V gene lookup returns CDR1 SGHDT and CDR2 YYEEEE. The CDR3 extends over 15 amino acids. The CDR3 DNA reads TGTGCCAGCAGCTTCGAACGGGTTTACCAAGAGACCCAGTACTTC. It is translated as CASSFERVYQETQYF. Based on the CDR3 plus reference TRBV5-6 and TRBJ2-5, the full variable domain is DAGVTQSPTHLIKTRGQQVTLRCSPKSGHDTVSWYQQALGQGPQFIFQYYEEEERQRGNFPDRFSGHQFPNYSSELNVNALLLGDSALYLCASSFERVYQETQYFGPGTRLLVL.

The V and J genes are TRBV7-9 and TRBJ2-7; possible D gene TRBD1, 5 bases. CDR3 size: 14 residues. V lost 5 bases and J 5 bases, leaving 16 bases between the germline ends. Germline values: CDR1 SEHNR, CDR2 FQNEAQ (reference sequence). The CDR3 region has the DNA TGTGCCAGCAGCCCACGTGGTAGGGGCGACGAGCAGTACTTC. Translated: CASSPRGRGDEQYF.

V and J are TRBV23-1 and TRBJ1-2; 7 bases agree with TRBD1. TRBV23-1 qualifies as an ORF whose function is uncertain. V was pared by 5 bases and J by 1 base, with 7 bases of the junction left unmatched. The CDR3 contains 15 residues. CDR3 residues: CASSFRDSINYGYTF. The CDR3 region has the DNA TGCGCCAGCAGTTTCCGGGACAGCATTAACTATGGCTACACCTTC.

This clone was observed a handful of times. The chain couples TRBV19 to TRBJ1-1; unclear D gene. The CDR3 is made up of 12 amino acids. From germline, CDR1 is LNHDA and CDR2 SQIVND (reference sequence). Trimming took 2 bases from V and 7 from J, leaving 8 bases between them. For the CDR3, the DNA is TGTGCCAGTAGTATATCCGGTAGTGAAGCTTTCTTT. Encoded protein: CASSISGSEAFF.

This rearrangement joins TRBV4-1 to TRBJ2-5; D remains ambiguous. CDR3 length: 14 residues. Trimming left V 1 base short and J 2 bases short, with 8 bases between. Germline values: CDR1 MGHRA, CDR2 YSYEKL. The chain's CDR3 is CASSQVPRQETQYF. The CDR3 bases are TGCGCCAGCAGCCAAGTTCCCAGACAAGAGACCCAGTACTTC.

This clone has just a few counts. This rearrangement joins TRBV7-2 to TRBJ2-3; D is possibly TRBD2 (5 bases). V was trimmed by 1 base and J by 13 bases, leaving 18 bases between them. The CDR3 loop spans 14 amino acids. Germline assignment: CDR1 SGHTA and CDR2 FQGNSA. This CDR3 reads CASSLVVGNTHKYF. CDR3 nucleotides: TGTGCCAGCAGCTTAGTGGTCGGGAATACCCATAAGTATTTT.

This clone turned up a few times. The CDR3 loop reads CASSLWSSGNTIYF. The CDR3 DNA is TGTGCCAGCAGCTTGTGGAGCTCTGGAAACACCATATATTTT. The chain carries TRBV7-2 and TRBJ1-3; no reliable D call. Trimming stripped 3 bases from V and 0 bases from J, with 6 bases between. Germline V gene lookup returns CDR1 SGHTA and CDR2 FQGNSA. The CDR3 runs 14 residues.

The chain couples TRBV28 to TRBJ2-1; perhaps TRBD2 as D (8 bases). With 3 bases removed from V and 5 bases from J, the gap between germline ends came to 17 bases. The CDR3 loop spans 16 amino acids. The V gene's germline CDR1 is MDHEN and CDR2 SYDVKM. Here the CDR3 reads CASSFLAGTANNEQFF. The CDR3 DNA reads TGTGCCAGCAGTTTTTTAGCGGGGACAGCCAACAATGAGCAGTTCTTC.

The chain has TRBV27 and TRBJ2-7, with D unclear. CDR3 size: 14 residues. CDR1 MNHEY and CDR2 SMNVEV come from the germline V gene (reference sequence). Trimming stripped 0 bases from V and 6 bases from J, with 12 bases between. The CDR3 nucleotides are TGTGCCAGCAGTTTATCTCCGGTAGCACCCGAGCAGTACGTC. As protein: CASSLSPVAPEQYV.

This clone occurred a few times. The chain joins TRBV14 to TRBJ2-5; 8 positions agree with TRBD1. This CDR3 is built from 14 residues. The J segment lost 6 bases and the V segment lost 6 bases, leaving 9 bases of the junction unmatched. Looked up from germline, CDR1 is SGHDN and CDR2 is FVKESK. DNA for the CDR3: TGTGCCAGCAGAGGTACAGGGGGGAGAAAGACCCAGTACTTC. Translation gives CASRGTGGRKTQYF.

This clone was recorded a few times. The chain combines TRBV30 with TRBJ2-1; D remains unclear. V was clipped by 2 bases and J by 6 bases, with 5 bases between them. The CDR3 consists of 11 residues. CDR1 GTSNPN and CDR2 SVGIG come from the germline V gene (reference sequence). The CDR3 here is CAWSPGNEQFF. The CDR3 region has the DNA TGTGCCTGGAGTCCTGGCAATGAGCAGTTCTTC.

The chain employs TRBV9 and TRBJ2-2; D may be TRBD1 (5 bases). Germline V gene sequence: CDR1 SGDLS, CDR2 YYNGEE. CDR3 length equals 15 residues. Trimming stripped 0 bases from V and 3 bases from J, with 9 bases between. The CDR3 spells CASSVVVGDTGELFF. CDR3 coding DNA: TGTGCCAGCAGCGTAGTGGTAGGGGACACCGGGGAGCTGTTTTTT.

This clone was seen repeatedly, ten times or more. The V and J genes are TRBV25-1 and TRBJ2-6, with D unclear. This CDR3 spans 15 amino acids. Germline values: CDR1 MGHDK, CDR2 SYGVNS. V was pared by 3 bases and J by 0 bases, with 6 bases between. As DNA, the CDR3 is TGTGCCAGCAGTGATTACAGCTCTGGGGCCAACGTCCTGACTTTC. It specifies CASSDYSSGANVLTF.

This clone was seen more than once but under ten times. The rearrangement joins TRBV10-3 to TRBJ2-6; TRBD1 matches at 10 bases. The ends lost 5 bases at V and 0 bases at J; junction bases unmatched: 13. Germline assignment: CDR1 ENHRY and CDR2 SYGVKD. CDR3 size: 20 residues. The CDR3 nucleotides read TGTGCCATCAGTCAAAGCCCGCGGGACAGGGGAGCCTCTGGGGCCAACGTCCTGACTTTC. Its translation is CAISQSPRDRGASGANVLTF.

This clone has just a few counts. This chain's CDR3 is CASSSTGYIAKNIQYF. The CDR3 DNA sequence: TGCGCCAGCAGCTCGACAGGGTATATCGCCAAAAACATTCAGTACTTC. The chain recombines TRBV5-1 with TRBJ2-4; 7 bases are shared with TRBD1. There are 16 residues in the CDR3. The trim removed 3 bases at V and 1 base at J, leaving 7 bases unmatched. The germline gives CDR1 SGHRS, CDR2 YFSETQ.

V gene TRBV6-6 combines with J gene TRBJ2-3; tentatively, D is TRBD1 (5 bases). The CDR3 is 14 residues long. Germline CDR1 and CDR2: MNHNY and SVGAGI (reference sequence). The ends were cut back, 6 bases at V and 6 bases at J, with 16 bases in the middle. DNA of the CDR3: TGTGCCAGCAGCCCCCCGGGCCGACAGGATACGCAGTATTTT. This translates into CASSPPGRQDTQYF.

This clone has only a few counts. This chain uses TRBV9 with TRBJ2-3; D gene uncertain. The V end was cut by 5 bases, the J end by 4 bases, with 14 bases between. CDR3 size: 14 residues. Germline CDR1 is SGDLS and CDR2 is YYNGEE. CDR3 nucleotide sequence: TGTGCCAGCAGTCCTCGCCCATCCCCAGATACGCAGTATTTT. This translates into CASSPRPSPDTQYF.

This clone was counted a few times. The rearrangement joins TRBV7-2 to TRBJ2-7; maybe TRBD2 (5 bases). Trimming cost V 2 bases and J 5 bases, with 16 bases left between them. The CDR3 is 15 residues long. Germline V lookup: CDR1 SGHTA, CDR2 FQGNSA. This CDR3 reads CASSLSSSSFHEQYF. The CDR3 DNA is TGTGCCAGCAGCTTATCGAGCTCTAGCTTCCACGAGCAGTACTTC.

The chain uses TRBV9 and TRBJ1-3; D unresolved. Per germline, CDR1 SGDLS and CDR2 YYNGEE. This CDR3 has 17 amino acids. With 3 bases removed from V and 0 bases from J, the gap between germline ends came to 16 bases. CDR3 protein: CASSGSRGPISGNTIYF. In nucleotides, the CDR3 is TGTGCCAGCAGCGGCTCCCGGGGTCCGATCTCTGGAAACACCATATATTTT. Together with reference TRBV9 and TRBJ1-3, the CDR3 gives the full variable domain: DSGVTQTPKHLITATGQRVTLRCSPRSGDLSVYWYQQSLDQGLQFLIQYYNGEERAKGNILERFSAQQFPDLHSELNLSSLELGDSALYFCASSGSRGPISGNTIYFGEGSWLTVV.

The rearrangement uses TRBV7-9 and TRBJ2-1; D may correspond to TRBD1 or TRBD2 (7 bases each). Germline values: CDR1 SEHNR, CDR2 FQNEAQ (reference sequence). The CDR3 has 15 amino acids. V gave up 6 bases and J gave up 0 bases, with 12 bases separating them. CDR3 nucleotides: TGTGCCAGCAGAGGGGGGGACAGCTCCTACAATGAGCAGTTCTTC. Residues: CASRGGDSSYNEQFF.

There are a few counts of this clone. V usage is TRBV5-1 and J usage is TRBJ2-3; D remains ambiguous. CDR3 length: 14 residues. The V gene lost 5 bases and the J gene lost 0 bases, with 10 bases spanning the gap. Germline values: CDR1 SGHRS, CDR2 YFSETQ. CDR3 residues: CASRYADSTDTQYF. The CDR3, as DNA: TGCGCCAGCAGATACGCGGACAGCACAGATACGCAGTATTTT.

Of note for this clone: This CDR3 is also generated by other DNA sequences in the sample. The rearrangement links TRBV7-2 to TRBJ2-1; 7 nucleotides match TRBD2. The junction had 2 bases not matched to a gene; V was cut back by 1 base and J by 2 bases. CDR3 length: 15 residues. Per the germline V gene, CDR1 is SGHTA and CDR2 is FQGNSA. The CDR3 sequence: CASSLDRGAYNEQFF. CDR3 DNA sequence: TGTGCCAGCAGCTTAGACCGGGGGGCCTACAATGAGCAGTTCTTC. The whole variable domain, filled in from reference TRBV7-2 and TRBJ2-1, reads GAGVSQSPSNKVTEKGKDVELRCDPISGHTALYWYRQSLGQGLEFLIYFQGNSAPDKSGLPSDRFSAERTGGSVSTLTIQRTQQEDSAVYLCASSLDRGAYNEQFFGPGTRLTVL.

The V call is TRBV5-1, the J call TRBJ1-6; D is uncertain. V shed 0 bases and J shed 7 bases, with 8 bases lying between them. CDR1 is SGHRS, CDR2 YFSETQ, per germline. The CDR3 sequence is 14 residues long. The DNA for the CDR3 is TGCGCCAGCAGCTTGGAGGGTACGAATTCACCCCTCCACTTT. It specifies CASSLEGTNSPLHF.

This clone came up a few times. CDR3 in DNA: TGCGCCAGCAGCCAAGTCTACACAGATACGCAGTATTTT. Its protein product is CASSQVYTDTQYF. The chain is built from TRBV4-1 and TRBJ2-3; D not resolved. This CDR3 spans 13 amino acids. V shed 1 base and J shed 2 bases, with 4 bases lying between them. Per the germline V gene, CDR1 is MGHRA and CDR2 is YSYEKL.

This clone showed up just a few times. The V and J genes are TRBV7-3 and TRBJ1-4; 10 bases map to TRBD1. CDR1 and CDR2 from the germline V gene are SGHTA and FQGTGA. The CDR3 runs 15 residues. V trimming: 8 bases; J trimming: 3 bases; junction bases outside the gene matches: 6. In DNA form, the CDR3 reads TGTGCCAGCGGCGGACAGGGGGTTCCTAATGAAAAACTGTTTTTT. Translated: CASGGQGVPNEKLFF.

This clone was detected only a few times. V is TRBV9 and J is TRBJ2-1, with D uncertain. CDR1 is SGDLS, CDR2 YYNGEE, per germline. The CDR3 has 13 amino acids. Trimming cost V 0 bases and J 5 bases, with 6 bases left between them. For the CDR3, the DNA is TGTGCCAGCAGCGTAGGGCTTCACAATGAGCAGTTCTTC. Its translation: CASSVGLHNEQFF.

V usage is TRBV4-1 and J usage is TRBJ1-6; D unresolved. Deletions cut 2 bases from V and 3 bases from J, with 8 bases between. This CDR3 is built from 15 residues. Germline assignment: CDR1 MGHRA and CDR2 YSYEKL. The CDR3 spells CASSQTRSYNSPLHF. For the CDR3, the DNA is TGCGCCAGCAGCCAAACCAGGAGCTATAATTCACCCCTCCACTTT.

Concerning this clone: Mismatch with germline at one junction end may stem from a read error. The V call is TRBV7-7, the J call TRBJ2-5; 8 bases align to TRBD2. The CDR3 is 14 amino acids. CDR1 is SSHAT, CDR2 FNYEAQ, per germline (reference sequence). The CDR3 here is CASSPRGGKETQYF. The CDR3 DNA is TGTGCTAGCAGCCCCCGGGGGGGGAAAGAGACCCAGTACTTC.

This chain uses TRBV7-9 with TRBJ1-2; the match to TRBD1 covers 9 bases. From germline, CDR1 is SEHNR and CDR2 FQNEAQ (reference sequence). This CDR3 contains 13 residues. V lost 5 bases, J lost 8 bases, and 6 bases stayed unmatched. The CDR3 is CASSTRDRVGYTF. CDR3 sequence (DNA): TGTGCCAGCAGCACCCGGGACAGGGTCGGCTACACCTTC.